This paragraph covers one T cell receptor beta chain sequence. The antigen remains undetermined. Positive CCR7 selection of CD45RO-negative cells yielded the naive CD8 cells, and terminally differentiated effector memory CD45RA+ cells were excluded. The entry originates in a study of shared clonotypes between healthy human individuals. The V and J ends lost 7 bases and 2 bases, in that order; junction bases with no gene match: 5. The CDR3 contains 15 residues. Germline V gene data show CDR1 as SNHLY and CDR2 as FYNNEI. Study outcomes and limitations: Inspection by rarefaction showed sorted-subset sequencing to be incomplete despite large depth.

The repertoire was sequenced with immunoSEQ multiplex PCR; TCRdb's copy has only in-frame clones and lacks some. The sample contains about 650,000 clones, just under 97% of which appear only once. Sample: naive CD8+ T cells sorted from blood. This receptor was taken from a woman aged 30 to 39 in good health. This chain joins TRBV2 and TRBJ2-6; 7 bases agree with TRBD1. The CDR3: CASIRGGPGANVLTF. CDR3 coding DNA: TGTGCCAGCATAAGAGGGGGCCCTGGGGCCAACGTCCTGACTTTC.